This TCR beta chain comes out of a study of shared clonotypes between healthy human individuals. The overall study: For every donor, three CD4 naive, three CD4 memory, two CD8 naive and one CD8 memory plates were used. The study's findings and limits: Shared clonotypes across all four donors exceeded non-shared ones in generation probability.

Only in-frame clones appear in the TCRdb table, and some are missing; sequencing was by immunoSEQ multiplex PCR. The data show approximately 2,300,000 clones, with 80% to 95% seen just once and around 0.4% held by the top ten. V was shortened by 5 bases and J by 6 bases, with 9 bases between the two germline ends. CDR1 and CDR2 (germline): DFQATT, SNEGSKA (reference sequence). The CDR3 runs 11 residues. The study drew its donors from healthy HIV-negative adults without recent acute infections or vaccinations. In regard to this clone: Its matching antigen is unknown.

Sequenced: naive CD4+ T cells from PBMCs. Subset here: CD45RA+ positively selected. The chain is built from TRBV20-1 and TRBJ2-3; D not resolved. The clonotype originates from a man between 18 and 35 years old in good health. Some clones in this sample may be carry-over from other donors' samples. The CDR3 region has the DNA TGCAGTGCTGAAGGATCGGATACGCAGTATTTT. This translates into CSAEGSDTQYF.